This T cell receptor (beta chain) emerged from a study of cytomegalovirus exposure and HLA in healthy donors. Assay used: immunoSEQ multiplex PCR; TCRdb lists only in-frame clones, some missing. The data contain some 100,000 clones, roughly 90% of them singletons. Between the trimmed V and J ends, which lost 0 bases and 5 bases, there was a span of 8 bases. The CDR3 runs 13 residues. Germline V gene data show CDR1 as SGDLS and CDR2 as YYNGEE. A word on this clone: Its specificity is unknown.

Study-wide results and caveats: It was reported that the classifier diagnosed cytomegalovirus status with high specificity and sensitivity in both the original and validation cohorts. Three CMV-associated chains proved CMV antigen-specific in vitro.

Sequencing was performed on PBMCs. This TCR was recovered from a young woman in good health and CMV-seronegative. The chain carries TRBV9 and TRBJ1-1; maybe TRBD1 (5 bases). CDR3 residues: CASSVDQGTEAFF. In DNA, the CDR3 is TGTGCCAGCAGCGTAGATCAGGGAACTGAAGCTTTCTTT.